The 11 T cell receptor beta chains below all came from one sample that was sequenced in a study of cytomegalovirus exposure and HLA in healthy donors (dated by TCRdb to 2016 to 2017). The library was produced with the immunoSEQ multiplex PCR assay. TCRdb re-hosts the immuneACCESS table, in-frame sequences only. Its copies lack some clones; in the studies checked, an unresolved V gene accounts for under half of them, and the cause for the rest is not known. Across this sample there are 140,000 to 150,000 clones, with around 90% seen only once. The top ten constitute roughly 4.3% of the sample. The sequenced material came from PBMCs. Receptors originate from a man younger than 30 in good health and CMV-seropositive.

The J gene is TRBJ1-1, the V gene TRBV6-5, with D possibly matching TRBD1 (5 bases). V was clipped by 1 base and J by 5 bases, with 14 bases between them. The CDR3 is 15 residues long. Germline assignment: CDR1 MNHEY and CDR2 SVGAGI. For the CDR3, the DNA is TGTGCCAGCAGTTACTTGAGGTTTGGGGGGACTGAAGCTTTCTTT. Translating it yields CASSYLRFGGTEAFF.

The V call is TRBV6-1, the J call TRBJ1-5; 7 bases line up with TRBD1. CDR1 MNHNS and CDR2 SASEGT come from the germline V gene. The trim removed 2 bases at V and 6 bases at J, leaving 10 bases unmatched. CDR3 length: 16 amino acids. The CDR3 bases are TGTGCCAGCAGTGAACTCGGTCGACAGGGAGGTCAGCCCCAGCATTTT. Amino acid sequence: CASSELGRQGGQPQHF.

This rearrangement joins TRBV30 to TRBJ2-5; 8 bases are shared with TRBD2. J lost 1 base, V lost 1 base, and 5 bases had no gene match. This CDR3 spans 15 amino acids. CDR1 GTSNPN and CDR2 SVGIG come from the germline V gene (reference sequence). CDR3 sequence: CAWSGPGLGQETQYF. The CDR3 DNA reads TGTGCCTGGAGTGGACCGGGACTAGGCCAAGAGACCCAGTACTTC. The full variable domain, in which reference TRBV30 and TRBJ2-5 provide the parts outside the CDR3, is SQTIHQWPATLVQPVGSPLSLECTVEGTSNPNLYWYRQAAGRGLQLLFYSVGIGQISSEVPQNLSASRPQDRQFILSSKKLLLSDSGFYLCAWSGPGLGQETQYFGPGTRLLVL.

The chain recombines TRBV7-6 with TRBJ2-5; 11 bases line up with TRBD1. CDR1 and CDR2 (germline): SGHVS, FNYEAQ. There are 14 residues in the CDR3. Trimming took 5 bases from V and 5 from J; bases not matched to a gene: 4. CDR3 bases: TGTGCCAGCAGCCGGACAGGGGGCCGGGAGACCCAGTACTTC. Translated, it gives CASSRTGGRETQYF.

The chain combines TRBV2 with TRBJ2-3; the D is unclear. Germline assignment: CDR1 SNHLY and CDR2 FYNNEI. The CDR3 has 14 amino acids. V was clipped by 7 bases and J by 0 bases, with 11 bases between them. CDR3 loop: CASTPIASTDTQYF. Written as DNA, the CDR3 is TGTGCCAGCACCCCGATAGCTAGCACAGATACGCAGTATTTT.

This rearrangement joins TRBV6-6 to TRBJ1-1, with a weak D call TRBD1 (5 bases). The CDR3 length is 13 residues. V lost 0 bases to trimming and J lost 8 bases, with 10 bases between them. The germline V gene encodes CDR1 MNHNY and CDR2 SVGAGI (reference sequence). CDR3 nucleotides: TGTGCCAGCAGTTACTCTAATCGGGGGGAAGCTTTCTTT. It specifies CASSYSNRGEAFF.

The V gene is TRBV5-1, the J gene TRBJ1-1, with D tentatively TRBD1 (5 bases). The CDR3 runs 14 residues. Trimming shortened V by 0 bases and J by 6 bases, and 12 bases separated the two germline ends. Germline CDR1 and CDR2: SGHRS and YFSETQ. The CDR3 nucleotides are TGCGCCAGCAGCTTGGATCAGGGATCCGCTGAAGCTTTCTTT. Its translation is CASSLDQGSAEAFF.

This chain links TRBV29-1 with TRBJ2-3, with D tentatively TRBD2 (6 bases). Trimming took off 0 bases at V and 3 bases at J, with 10 bases between the two ends. Germline assignment: CDR1 SQVTM and CDR2 ANQGSEA. The CDR3 covers 14 residues. This chain's CDR3 is CSVEDVGGTDTQYF. As DNA, the CDR3 is TGCAGCGTTGAAGATGTCGGGGGAACAGATACGCAGTATTTT.

The rearrangement uses TRBV6-1 and TRBJ2-3; 11 bases are a match to TRBD2. The V gene's germline CDR1 is MNHNS and CDR2 SASEGT. V lost 4 bases and J lost 1; bases outside the gene matches: 4. The CDR3 contains 16 residues. DNA of the CDR3: TGTGCCAGCAGTGGACTAGCGGGGCGCGGCACAGATACGCAGTATTTT. Translating it yields CASSGLAGRGTDTQYF.

The chain couples TRBV10-3 to TRBJ2-5; 12 bases match TRBD2. The CDR3 is 12 residues long. In germline, CDR1 is ENHRY, CDR2 SYGVKD. After removal of 8 bases from V and 5 bases from J, the junction contained 0 bases not matched to a gene. CDR3 in amino acids: CAIGTSGETQYF. DNA of the CDR3: TGTGCCATCGGGACTAGCGGGGAGACCCAGTACTTC.

This rearrangement joins TRBV21-1 to TRBJ1-1; the D call of TRBD1 is as the table states it, not checked on the DNA. TRBV21-1 is annotated as a pseudogene. The CDR3 length is 13 residues. CDR3 in amino acids: CASSPGQGTEAFF. The CDR3, as DNA: TGTGCCAGCAGCCCTGGACAGGGCACTGAAGCTTTCTTT.